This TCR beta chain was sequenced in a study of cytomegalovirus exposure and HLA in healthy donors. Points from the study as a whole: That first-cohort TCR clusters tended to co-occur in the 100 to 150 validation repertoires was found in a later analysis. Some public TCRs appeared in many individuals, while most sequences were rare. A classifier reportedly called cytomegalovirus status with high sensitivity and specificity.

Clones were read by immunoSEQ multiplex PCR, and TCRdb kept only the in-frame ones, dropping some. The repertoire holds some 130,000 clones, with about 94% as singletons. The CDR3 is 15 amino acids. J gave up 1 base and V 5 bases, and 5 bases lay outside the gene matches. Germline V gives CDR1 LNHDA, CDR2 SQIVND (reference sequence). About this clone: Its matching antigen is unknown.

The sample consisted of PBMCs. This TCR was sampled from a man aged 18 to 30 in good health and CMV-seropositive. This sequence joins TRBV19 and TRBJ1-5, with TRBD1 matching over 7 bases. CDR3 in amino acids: CASSSGTVSNQPQHF. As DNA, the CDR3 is TGTGCCAGTAGTTCCGGGACAGTAAGCAATCAGCCCCAGCATTTT. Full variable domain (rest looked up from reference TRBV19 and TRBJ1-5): DGGITQSPKYLFRKEGQNVTLSCEQNLNHDAMYWYRQDPGQGLRLIYYSQIVNDFQKGDIAEGYSVSREKKESFPLTVTSAQKNPTAFYLCASSSGTVSNQPQHFGDGTRLSIL.